This TCR beta chain was sequenced for a study of cytomegalovirus exposure and HLA in healthy donors. Study-wide context: Most donors, about 82% of several hundred genotyped, fell in the Caucasian-associated ancestry cluster.

The germline CDR1 and CDR2 sequences are LNHDA and SQIVND (reference sequence). V lost 7 bases to trimming and J lost 5 bases; unmatched junction nucleotides: 5. The CDR3 extends over 14 amino acids. PCR amplification relied on 60 Vbeta primers (plus 13 Jbeta primers). The repertoire was sequenced with immunoSEQ multiplex PCR; TCRdb's copy has only in-frame clones and lacks some. The sample has around 74,000 clones, about 80% seen once. The chain couples TRBV19 to TRBJ2-3; 11 nucleotides line up with TRBD2. This sequence was found in a man younger than 45 in good health and CMV-seronegative. Source material: PBMCs. CDR3 sequence reads: CASNRGTSGDTQYF. In nucleotides, the CDR3 is TGTGCCAGTAATCGCGGGACTAGCGGAGATACGCAGTATTTT.